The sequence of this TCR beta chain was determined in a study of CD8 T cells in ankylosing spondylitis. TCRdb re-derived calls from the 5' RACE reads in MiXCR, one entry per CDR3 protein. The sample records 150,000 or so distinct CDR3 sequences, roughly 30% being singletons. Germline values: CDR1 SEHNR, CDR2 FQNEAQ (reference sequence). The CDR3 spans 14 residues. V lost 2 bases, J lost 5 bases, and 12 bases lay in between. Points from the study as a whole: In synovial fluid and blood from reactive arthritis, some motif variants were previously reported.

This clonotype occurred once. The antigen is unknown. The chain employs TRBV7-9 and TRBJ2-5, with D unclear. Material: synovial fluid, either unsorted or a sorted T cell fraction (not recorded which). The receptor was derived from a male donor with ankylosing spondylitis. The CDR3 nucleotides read TGTGCCAGCAGCTTAACCAGAGCCGGGGAGACCCAGTACTTC. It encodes CASSLTRAGETQYF. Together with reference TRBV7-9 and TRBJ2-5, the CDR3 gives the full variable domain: DTGVSQNPRHKITKRGQNVTFRCDPISEHNRLYWYRQTLGQGPEFLTYFQNEAQLEKSRLLSDRFSAERPKGSFSTLEIQRTEQGDSAMYLCASSLTRAGETQYFGPGTRLLVL.